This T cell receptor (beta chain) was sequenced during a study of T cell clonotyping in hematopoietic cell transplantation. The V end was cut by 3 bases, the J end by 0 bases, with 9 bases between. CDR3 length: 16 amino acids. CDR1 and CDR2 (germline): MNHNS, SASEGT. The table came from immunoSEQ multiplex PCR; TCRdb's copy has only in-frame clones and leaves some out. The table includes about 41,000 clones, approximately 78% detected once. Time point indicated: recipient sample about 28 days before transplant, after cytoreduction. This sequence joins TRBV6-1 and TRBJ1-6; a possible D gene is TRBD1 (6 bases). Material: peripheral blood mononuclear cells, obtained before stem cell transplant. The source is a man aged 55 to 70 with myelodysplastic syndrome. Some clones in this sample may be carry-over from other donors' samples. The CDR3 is CASSDTGSSYNSPLHF. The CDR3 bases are TGTGCCAGCAGTGACACAGGGTCCTCCTATAATTCACCCCTCCACTTT.